This entry is about one T cell receptor (beta chain). What it binds is unknown. The sample comes from a study of PD-L1 blockade in urothelial cancer. Study-level information: Blood analysis took place 3 weeks (second dose) and 6 weeks after treatment start. Specimens of blood held a median count of roughly 150,000 T cells.

Time point described: peripheral blood 6 weeks after treatment start. Findings and caveats of the study: A pretreatment blood TCR clonality that fell below the median predicted better progression-free and overall survival.

Produced via immunoSEQ multiplex PCR; TCRdb's table is partial and in-frame only. The profile covers 75,000 to 100,000 clones, with over 80% appearing a single time and under 10% taken by the ten largest. The CDR3 has 16 amino acids. Trimming shortened V by 4 bases and J by 0 bases, and 13 bases separated the two germline ends. Germline V gives CDR1 KGHSH, CDR2 LQKENI. Material: PBMCs, obtained around atezolizumab (anti-PD-L1) treatment. The TCR originated in a man between 65 and 85 years old with urothelial cancer. This chain uses TRBV18 with TRBJ2-4; D might be TRBD1 (6 bases). CDR3 nucleotides: TGTGCCAGCTCACTACAGGGTACCCTAGCCAAAAACATTCAGTACTTC. Translation: CASSLQGTLAKNIQYF.